One and the same sample provided the 26 T cell receptor beta chains below, sequenced in a study of blood T cell repertoires in COVID-19 (dated by TCRdb to about 2020). Preparation of the library involved the immunoSEQ multiplex PCR assay. TCRdb took over this immuneACCESS table, retaining in-frame rearrangements with V and J assigned. Such tables are incomplete; in checked studies, under half of the missing clones stem from an unresolved V gene, and the remainder is unexplained. This sample has roughly 500,000 clones in its table, and 85% to 90% of those were observed once. 1.5% to 2% of the sample is held by the ten biggest clonotypes. Sequencing was carried out using PBMCs or T cells enriched from blood (not recorded which). These receptors were collected from a woman between 40 and 50 years old who had recovered from COVID-19.

About this clone itself: The junction departs from germline at one end; a sequencing error may be responsible. The chain joins TRBV7-7 to TRBJ2-5; TRBD1 aligns across 7 bases. The CDR3 spans 16 residues. Germline-derived CDR1 and CDR2 are SSHAT and FNYEAQ (reference sequence). CDR3 in amino acids: CASSTRQGIPPETQYF. The CDR3 DNA is TGTGCTAGCAGCACCCGACAGGGTATCCCTCCAGAGACCCAGTACTTC.

This clone was seen a few times. The gene calls are TRBV11-3 and TRBJ2-2; 8 nucleotides align to TRBD1. Germline CDR1 is SGHNT and CDR2 is YENEEA. After removal of 5 bases from V and 4 bases from J, the junction contained 6 bases not matched to a gene. This CDR3 is built from 15 residues. The CDR3 sequence: CASSPRTGSTGELFF. The CDR3 DNA sequence: TGTGCCAGCAGCCCTCGGACAGGGAGCACCGGGGAGCTGTTTTTT.

This CDR3 is CASSTGLAGGEFF. Written as DNA, the CDR3 is TGTGCCAGCAGCACGGGACTAGCGGGAGGGGAGTTCTTC. The V gene is TRBV9, the J gene TRBJ2-1; 16 nucleotides align to TRBD2. CDR1 and CDR2 from the germline V gene are SGDLS and YYNGEE. J gave up 14 bases and V 4 bases, and 3 bases lay outside the gene matches. CDR3 length equals 13 residues.

This chain connects TRBV9 to TRBJ1-2; 7 bases line up with TRBD1. CDR3 length: 13 amino acids. Germline-derived CDR1 and CDR2 are SGDLS and YYNGEE. The trim removed 4 bases at V and 7 bases at J, leaving 7 bases unmatched. Here the CDR3 reads CASSPNEGAGYTF. CDR3 nucleotide sequence: TGTGCCAGCAGCCCCAACGAGGGGGCTGGCTACACCTTC.

This clone has a single count. The rearrangement uses TRBV4-3 and TRBJ2-7; possible D gene TRBD1, 6 bases. Germline-derived CDR1 and CDR2 are LGHNA and YSLEER. The V end lost 0 bases, the J end lost 2 bases, and 8 bases lay between the germline ends. This CDR3 has 14 amino acids. CDR3 sequence (DNA): TGCGCCAGCAGCCAAGACCGGACAGCCTACGAGCAGTACTTC. The encoded protein is CASSQDRTAYEQYF.

The chain carries TRBV4-1 and TRBJ2-7; no definite D call. The CDR3 contains 14 residues. Germline CDR1 MGHRA, CDR2 YSYEKL. V was shortened by 1 base and J by 2 bases, with 9 bases between the two germline ends. For the CDR3, the DNA is TGCGCCAGCAGCCAAGGCCCCGCGACCTACGAGCAGTACTTC. It translates to CASSQGPATYEQYF.

The CDR3 loop reads CASSQWTSGSYEQYF. The CDR3 region has the DNA TGCGCCAGCAGCCAGTGGACTAGCGGGTCCTACGAGCAGTACTTC. The chain combines TRBV4-3 with TRBJ2-7; 11 positions agree with TRBD2. The CDR3 has 15 residues. The V and J ends lost 3 bases and 1 base, in that order; junction bases with no gene match: 2. The germline gives CDR1 LGHNA, CDR2 YSLEER.

This chain uses TRBV11-2 with TRBJ2-1; 8 bases map to TRBD2. V lost 5 bases to trimming and J lost 7 bases; unmatched junction nucleotides: 16. This CDR3 spans 17 amino acids. Germline V gene sequence: CDR1 SGHAT, CDR2 FQNNGV. The CDR3 bases are TGTGCCAGCAGCCCCAAAGGGGGGCGGGAGGTATCGAATGAGCAGTTCTTC. Its protein is CASSPKGGREVSNEQFF. Complete variable domain (other parts from reference TRBV11-2 and TRBJ2-1): EAGVAQSPRYKIIEKRQSVAFWCNPISGHATLYWYQQILGQGPKLLIQFQNNGVVDDSQLPKDRFSAERLKGVDSTLKIQPAKLEDSAVYLCASSPKGGREVSNEQFFGPGTRLTVL.

The chain combines TRBV9 with TRBJ1-1; D is perhaps TRBD1 (6 bases). V was trimmed by 4 bases and J by 4 bases, leaving 17 bases between them. The CDR3 consists of 15 residues. Germline-derived CDR1 and CDR2 are SGDLS and YYNGEE. DNA of the CDR3: TGTGCCAGCAGCACCCGCTCACAGGGTGGCACTGAAGCTTTCTTT. Amino acids: CASSTRSQGGTEAFF.

This clone is a singleton in its sample. The chain uses TRBV10-3 and TRBJ1-2, with D possibly being TRBD1 (5 bases). Trimming removed 4 bases from V and 8 bases from J, with 17 bases in between. Germline-derived CDR1 and CDR2 are ENHRY and SYGVKD. This CDR3 contains 14 residues. This chain's CDR3 is CAISGSGQGGGYTF. CDR3 nucleotides: TGTGCCATCAGTGGGTCGGGGCAGGGAGGCGGCTACACCTTC.

The V call is TRBV3-1 (or the pseudogene TRBV3-2), the J call TRBJ2-1, with 10 bases that match TRBD2. The CDR3 covers 17 residues. Germline V gene sequence: CDR1 LGHDT, CDR2 YNNKEL (reference sequence). Unmatched junction bases numbered 6, after V lost 0 bases and J lost 4 bases. The CDR3 region is CASSQDSSGSYYNEQFF. CDR3 DNA: TGTGCCAGCAGCCAAGATTCTAGCGGGAGTTATTACAATGAGCAGTTCTTC.

This clone was found a few times. The chain links TRBV3-1 (or the pseudogene TRBV3-2) to TRBJ1-1; 10 bases map to TRBD1. Unmatched junction bases numbered 8, after V lost 4 bases and J lost 6 bases. Germline loops: CDR1 LGHDT, CDR2 YNNKEL (reference sequence). This CDR3 has 15 amino acids. The CDR3 protein is CASSPRTGGRAEAFF. CDR3 nucleotide sequence: TGTGCCAGCAGCCCTCGGACAGGGGGAAGGGCTGAAGCTTTCTTT.

The rearrangement joins TRBV9 to TRBJ1-2; 9 nucleotides agree with TRBD1. Germline trimming cut 0 bases from V and 5 bases from J; bases unmatched to any gene: 5. Germline V gene lookup returns CDR1 SGDLS and CDR2 YYNGEE. The CDR3 covers 15 residues. CDR3 in DNA: TGTGCCAGCAGCGTAGCTACCGGGACAGGGTATGGCTACACCTTC. Its protein product is CASSVATGTGYGYTF.

The chain combines TRBV24-1 with TRBJ1-6; a weak D match, TRBD1 (6 bases). The CDR3 consists of 16 residues. Germline V CDR1 and CDR2: KGHDR, SFDVKD. Between the trimmed V and J ends, which lost 5 bases and 0 bases, there was a span of 10 bases. The CDR3 DNA reads as TGTGCCACCAGTGGGCTGGACAGCTCCTATAATTCACCCCTCCACTTT. Its translation is CATSGLDSSYNSPLHF.

This sequence joins TRBV7-2 and TRBJ2-7; 7 nucleotides agree with TRBD1. Germline V gene data show CDR1 as SGHTA and CDR2 as FQGNSA. V shed 0 bases, J shed 4 bases, and the junction held 6 bases outside the gene matches. The CDR3 loop spans 15 amino acids. The DNA for the CDR3 is TGTGCCAGCAGCTTAGCCGGGACAGCCCTATACGAGCAGTACTTC. The encoded protein is CASSLAGTALYEQYF.

The rearrangement links TRBV7-2 to TRBJ1-6, with D possibly TRBD1 on 6 matching bases. CDR1 SGHTA and CDR2 FQGNSA come from the germline V gene. V was shortened by 2 bases and J by 7 bases, with 12 bases between the two germline ends. This CDR3 is built from 15 residues. Here the CDR3 reads CASSLLTGNNSPLHF. The DNA of the CDR3 is TGTGCCAGCAGCTTACTTACAGGGAACAATTCACCCCTCCACTTT.

The chain links TRBV13 to TRBJ1-1, with 9 bases that match TRBD1. The V gene end was trimmed by 5 bases and the J gene end by 7 bases; junction bases not matched to a gene: 8. CDR1 and CDR2 from the germline V gene are PRHDT and FYEKMQ (reference sequence). The CDR3 runs to 14 residues. The CDR3 coding sequence is TGTGCCAGCAGCCCGGGGACAGGGATTGTTGAAGCTTTCTTT. Protein product: CASSPGTGIVEAFF.

As DNA, the CDR3 is TGCAGCGTTGGTTATAGGACAGGACCTGAAGCTTTCTTT. Its protein product is CSVGYRTGPEAFF. The chain links TRBV29-1 to TRBJ1-1, with TRBD1 identical over 7 bases. The CDR3 contains 13 residues. Germline CDR1 and CDR2: SQVTM and ANQGSEA. V trimming: 4 bases; J trimming: 6 bases; junction bases outside the gene matches: 8.

The chain employs TRBV2 and TRBJ1-6, with TRBD1 identical over 7 bases. Germline lookup yields CDR1 SNHLY and CDR2 FYNNEI. J was trimmed by 13 bases and V by 4 bases; bases with no gene match: 4. The CDR3 totals 12 residues. CDR3 coding DNA: TGTGCCAGCAGTGGGGACAGTCAGCCCCTCCACTTT. This translates into CASSGDSQPLHF. Full variable domain (remainder filled in from reference TRBV2 and TRBJ1-6): EPEVTQTPSHQVTQMGQEVILRCVPISNHLYFYWYRQILGQKVEFLVSFYNNEISEKSEIFDDQFSVERPDGSNFTLKIRSTKLEDSAMYFCASSGDSQPLHFGNGTRLTVT.

The chain has TRBV20-1 and TRBJ2-1, with D tentatively TRBD2 (5 bases). The ends were cut back, 3 bases at V and 0 bases at J, with 15 bases in the middle. The CDR3 consists of 16 residues. CDR1 and CDR2 (germline): DFQATT, SNEGSKA (reference sequence). The CDR3 protein is CSASPIGSDSYNEQFF. In DNA, the CDR3 is TGCAGTGCTAGTCCCATTGGGAGCGACTCCTACAATGAGCAGTTCTTC.

V is TRBV19 and J is TRBJ1-1; 9 bases are a match to TRBD1. CDR1 is LNHDA, CDR2 SQIVND, per germline (reference sequence). Losses at the gene ends were 7 bases for V and 4 bases for J; bases not matched to a gene: 10. The CDR3 sequence is 15 residues long. The CDR3 reads CASTTGTGRGTEAFF. CDR3 nucleotide sequence: TGTGCCAGTACCACCGGGACAGGGCGGGGCACTGAAGCTTTCTTT.

The V gene is TRBV29-1, the J gene TRBJ1-2; D gene ambiguous. The CDR3 spans 11 residues. The germline V and J ends were trimmed by 7 bases and 7 bases, with 13 bases remaining between them. The V gene's germline CDR1 is SQVTM and CDR2 ANQGSEA. Written as DNA, the CDR3 is TGCAGCGCGCGCACTACGGGTGGCTACACCTTC. Translation gives CSARTTGGYTF. Using reference TRBV29-1 and TRBJ1-2 for the parts outside the CDR3, the full variable domain is SAVISQKPSRDICQRGTSLTIQCQVDSQVTMMFWYRQQPGQSLTLIATANQGSEATYESGFVIDKFPISRPNLTFSTLTVSNMSPEDSSIYLCSARTTGGYTFGSGTRLTVV.

This chain joins TRBV14 and TRBJ1-2; TRBD1 aligns across 7 bases. Per germline, CDR1 SGHDN and CDR2 FVKESK. V lost 4 bases and J lost 2; bases outside the gene matches: 7. The CDR3 runs to 15 residues. CDR3 coding DNA: TGTGCCAGCAGCCGCTTGGGACAGCCCAACTATGGCTACACCTTC. Translation gives CASSRLGQPNYGYTF.

CDR3 loop: CASSQVRANNSPLHF. The CDR3 DNA sequence: TGTGCCAGCAGCCAAGTCAGGGCCAATAATTCACCCCTCCACTTT. The rearrangement links TRBV3-1 (or the pseudogene TRBV3-2) to TRBJ1-6; weak D call: TRBD1 (5 bases). The CDR3 runs 15 residues. Germline CDR1 LGHDT, CDR2 YNNKEL (reference sequence). The V end was cut by 1 base, the J end by 5 bases, with 9 bases between.

This CDR3 reads CAISAPSSTDTQYF. The CDR3, as DNA: TGTGCCATCAGTGCCCCTTCTAGCACAGATACGCAGTATTTT. The chain recombines TRBV10-3 with TRBJ2-3, with no clear D. This CDR3 spans 14 amino acids. Trimming stripped 4 bases from V and 0 bases from J, with 8 bases between. Germline V gene data show CDR1 as ENHRY and CDR2 as SYGVKD.

This chain joins TRBV12-5 and TRBJ2-7; D is unclear. The V end lost 3 bases, the J end lost 3 bases, and 3 bases lay between the germline ends. Germline V lookup: CDR1 LGHNT, CDR2 FRNRAP. The CDR3 is made up of 11 amino acids. CDR3 DNA: TGTGCTAGTGGTTTTAACTACGAGCAGTACTTC. Translation gives CASGFNYEQYF.